One sample yielded the 3 T cell receptor beta chains listed below, sequenced in a study of blood T cell repertoires in COVID-19. Here immunoSEQ multiplex PCR was the method, and the copy in TCRdb shows in-frame clones only, minus some. The table shows 470,000 or so clones, with roughly 88% occurring only once. Material for sequencing was peripheral blood. These receptors all stem from a human donor in a cohort sampled during active COVID-19.

The rearrangement joins TRBV6-4 to TRBJ1-1; 8 bases map to TRBD1. The length of the CDR3 is 13 residues. V lost 4 bases to trimming and J lost 4 bases; unmatched junction nucleotides: 2. Germline V lookup: CDR1 MRHNA, CDR2 SNTAGT. The CDR3 DNA sequence: TGTGCCAGCAGTGCGGACAGGGCCACTGAAGCTTTCTTT. Translation: CASSADRATEAFF.

The chain employs TRBV5-4 and TRBJ1-1; D is undetermined. In germline, CDR1 is SGHNT, CDR2 YYREEE (reference sequence). V lost 1 base and J 4 bases, leaving 11 bases between the germline ends. The CDR3 sequence is 14 residues long. The CDR3 sequence is CASSLTREPTEAFF. CDR3 DNA: TGTGCCAGCAGCTTGACCCGGGAACCCACTGAAGCTTTCTTT.

The chain joins TRBV30 to TRBJ1-1; TRBD1 aligns across 7 bases. Germline CDR1 and CDR2: GTSNPN and SVGIG (reference sequence). This CDR3 contains 11 residues. The V gene end was trimmed by 1 base and the J gene end by 11 bases; junction bases not matched to a gene: 4. This CDR3 reads CAWSARGSAFF. For the CDR3, the DNA is TGTGCCTGGAGTGCCAGGGGGAGTGCTTTCTTT.